This T cell receptor (beta chain) appears in the sequencing data of a study of CD8 T cells in ankylosing spondylitis (dated by TCRdb to about 2017). About the investigation overall: T cell receptor beta repertoires were profiled in healthy donors and ankylosing spondylitis patients so that disease-linked TCR variants could be found. The full study cohort comprised 20 to 25 ankylosing spondylitis patients and over a hundred healthy donors. Samples of peripheral blood were taken, and for ankylosing spondylitis patients, synovial fluid was collected as well. Broad study findings and their caveats: Significant enrichment of the disease-linked clones was reported in matched synovial fluid samples from ankylosing spondylitis patients. Some motif variants had previously been reported in the synovial fluid and blood of reactive arthritis patients, which suggests shared mechanisms of disease initiation. Blood from ankylosing spondylitis patients appeared to be characterized by a TCR beta motif made up of under ten highly homologous amino acid variants. In peripheral blood, the disease-linked clones were found at relatively low frequencies and had a CD8+ phenotype.

Trimming removed 5 bases from V and 0 bases from J; the gene matches leave 5 bases unexplained. The CDR3 goes from the cysteine to the phenylalanine over 16 residues. The kept DNA is CDR3 alone, 48 bases in frame from the first base. This clonotype has more than one count but fewer than ten. The clone's antigen remains unknown. The input lacks base qualities; no much larger clone sits a single base away. The listed sequencing device is Illumina HiSeq 2500. Quantitative 5'-RACE with molecular barcodes was used to prepare TCR beta libraries. As for how the authors treated the data: Disease-linked TCR variants were identified with a new computational method built on a probabilistic model of VDJ rearrangement. The raw public data were reprocessed by TCRdb itself: fastp quality trimming at Q25, MiXCR clonotype calling, in-frame beta chains only. For every CDR3 protein sequence, its rows merge into one entry that carries the most common genes and DNA. The authors' filters were not applied to this entry. This sample has roughly 700,000 distinct CDR3 sequences in its table, and roughly 19% of those were observed once. In total, the top ten clones hold around 19% of the sample.

Sample: blood, either unsorted or a sorted T cell fraction (not recorded which). The clonotype was recovered from a male donor with ankylosing spondylitis. The chain uses TRBV12-3 or TRBV12-4 and TRBJ1-5, and TRBD1 matches 9 of the central bases. Here the CDR3 is given as CASSRRDRDSNQPQHF. The nucleotide sequence reads TGTGCCAGCAGTCGGCGGGACAGGGATAGCAATCAGCCCCAGCATTTT.